This TCR beta chain derives from a study of T-cell reconstitution after alpha-beta-depleted transplantation in children. CDR3 length: 16 residues. Trimming removed 4 bases at V and 2 bases at J, with 16 bases between. CDR1 SGHTA and CDR2 FQGNSA come from the germline V gene. Using unique molecular identifiers, the investigators prepared the TCRbeta library. TCRdb recomputed calls from the PCR reads with MiXCR, one row per CDR3 protein. Of over 85,000 distinct CDR3 sequences listed, under 9% are singletons. Sequenced material: PBMCs, taken before TCRalphabeta/CD19-depleted stem cell transplant. The TCR originated in a boy aged 2 to 10 with acute lymphoblastic leukemia, due to receive a stem cell transplant. The V and J genes are TRBV7-2 and TRBJ2-3; perhaps TRBD2 as D (6 bases). The CDR3 DNA sequence: TGTGCCAGCAGCTCTTATATTATGCGGGACACAGATACGCAGTATTTT. It is translated as CASSSYIMRDTDTQYF.